These T cell receptor beta chains were read from a single sample in a study of cytomegalovirus exposure and HLA in healthy donors. TCRdb's table, derived via immunoSEQ multiplex PCR, lists solely in-frame clones and lacks some. The repertoire holds around 140,000 clones, with roughly 75% as singletons. Sequenced input: PBMCs. The origin of the receptors is a female donor in good health and CMV-seronegative. The CDR3 runs from the conserved cysteine through the conserved F or W. The D gene is left open where the match is weak. Not every row has a clone size; where given, it reads once, few, many or a size class.

d_gene	abundance	v_gene	CDR3aa
-	-	TRBV5-1	CASSPDTYNEQFF
-	-	TRBV2	CASSEREKLFF
TRBD2	-	TRBV5-6	CASSISGTSGQTHTDTQYF
TRBD2	-	TRBV4-2	CASSQVSRGGAGEQFF
TRBD1	-	TRBV9	CASSTWTGEGNTIYF
-	-	TRBV10-1	CASSELYFFRGNTIYF
-	-	TRBV4-3	CASSQELYSPLHF
TRBD1	-	TRBV30	CAWSPGQGFSSYNEQFF
-	-	TRBV7-9	CASSDQGWETQYF
-	-	TRBV18	CASSQTGNTEAFF
-	many	TRBV6-5	CASKGQGVRTQYF
TRBD1	-	TRBV7-2	CASSPGQGGWRNSPLHF
-	-	TRBV28	CASRFPGGSNQPQHF
TRBD1	-	TRBV28	CASKTGGFSGYTF
TRBD1	-	TRBV27	CASRRQGVGSSYEQYF
TRBD1	-	TRBV27	CASSPPGQGRYGYTF
-	-	TRBV14	CASSQPGLWGYTF
-	-	TRBV7-8	CASSPRGGLDVDYGYTF
TRBD1	-	TRBV9	CASSVVDRGFTEAFF
TRBD2	-	TRBV6-6	CASSPWREGTDTQYF
-	-	TRBV4-1	CASSQDPGRADEAFF
TRBD2	-	TRBV5-1	CASSLRAGGINEQFF
TRBD2	many	TRBV7-9	CASSPSGSGTDTQYF
TRBD2	-	TRBV6-1	CASIPSGRWGAQYF
-	-	TRBV5-4	CASSRGGTEAFF
-	few	TRBV5-5	CASSLSGVNSPLHF
TRBD1	-	TRBV7-3	CASSLGQGALTGELFF
-	-	TRBV28	CASTPNRLGDNEKLFF
TRBD2	-	TRBV11-1	CASNLGGLADYNEQFF
TRBD2	-	TRBV11-2	CASSFSLAGTGELFF
-	-	TRBV28	CASSLPFQAETQYF
-	once	TRBV7-8	CASSLNRASVQTQYF
TRBD1	-	TRBV30	CAWSFGQDEKLFF
TRBD2	-	TRBV7-9	CASSPGLAGRTGELFF
TRBD2	-	TRBV5-1	CASSSPGTSYEQYF
-	-	TRBV7-8	CASSLSQGNSPLHF
-	-	TRBV7-2	CASSLHGGETQYF
TRBD2	-	TRBV7-2	CASSPGLAGGRDNEQFF
TRBD2	-	TRBV2	CASSFRGAGDQETQYF
-	-	TRBV5-1	CASSLREHDEQYF
TRBD1	few	TRBV5-1	CASSLSGTAATEAFF
-	few	TRBV2	CASRKGANTEAFF
-	-	TRBV5-4	CASSPDAGAGQPQHF
-	-	TRBV5-4	CASSRDGGSYEQYF
-	-	TRBV5-1	CASSSIVEQETQYF
-	-	TRBV7-2	CASSPVGAYQETQYF
TRBD1	-	TRBV7-9	CASSLDGQGDNEKLFF
-	-	TRBV18	CASSPLGAFEGYTF
-	-	TRBV18	CASSPVSGTLVEQYF
-	few	TRBV4-3	CASSLVLNTEAFF
TRBD2	-	TRBV19	CASSPTGLAGGRDTQYF
-	-	TRBV6-1	CASSAQGYGGEAFF
TRBD2	-	TRBV9	CASDGGGPETQYF
TRBD1	few	TRBV4-3	CASSQGQGSSYEQYF
-	-	TRBV6-6	CASSPLAGQPQHF